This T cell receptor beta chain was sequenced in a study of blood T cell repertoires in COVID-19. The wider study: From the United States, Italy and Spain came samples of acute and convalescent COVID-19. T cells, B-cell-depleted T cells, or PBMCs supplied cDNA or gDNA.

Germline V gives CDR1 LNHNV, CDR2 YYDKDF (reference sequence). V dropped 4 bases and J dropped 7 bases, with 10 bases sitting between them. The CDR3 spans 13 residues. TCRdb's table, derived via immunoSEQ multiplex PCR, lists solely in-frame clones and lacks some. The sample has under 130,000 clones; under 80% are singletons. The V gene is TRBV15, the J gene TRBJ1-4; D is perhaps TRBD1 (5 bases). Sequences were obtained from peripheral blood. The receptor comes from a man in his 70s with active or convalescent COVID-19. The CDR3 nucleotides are TGTGCCACCAGCAAGCGGGGGGTTGAAAAACTGTTTTTT. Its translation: CATSKRGVEKLFF.